This is a list of T cell receptor beta chains from one sample in a study of blood T cell repertoires in COVID-19. Repertoires were generated with immunoSEQ multiplex PCR, while TCRdb's copy carries only in-frame clones and drops some. Seen here are over 300,000 clones, 83% observed once, and the top ten hold roughly 1.2%. The sequenced material came from peripheral blood. All receptors come from a woman aged 50 to 65 with acute or convalescent COVID-19. Each CDR3 is given with its conserved first and last residue. D genes are given only for firm matches. Not every row has a clone size; where given, it reads once, few, many or a size class.

V,J,size,D,DNA,CDR3
TRBV6-5,TRBJ1-2,-,TRBD1,TGTGCCAGCAGTTACCAGGGGGCAGGTGGCTACACCTTC,CASSYQGAGGYTF
TRBV11-1,TRBJ1-6,-,-,TGTGCCAGCAGCGCGAACGGGGGGCTGAATTCACCCCTCCACTTT,CASSANGGLNSPLHF
TRBV7-9,TRBJ2-5,-,TRBD2,TGTGCCAGCAGCTTATGGTTGGCGGGACTATCCCAAGAGACCCAGTACTTC,CASSLWLAGLSQETQYF
TRBV30,TRBJ2-2,-,TRBD1,TGTGCCTGGAGTATACCGGGACAGGTGACGACCGGGGAGCTGTTTTTT,CAWSIPGQVTTGELFF
TRBV27,TRBJ2-1,-,-,TGTGCCAGCAGTTTATCAGGGGGAGGGGGGGGCAATGAGCAGTTCTTC,CASSLSGGGGGNEQFF
TRBV7-9,TRBJ2-1,-,TRBD2,TGTGCCAGCAGCCCTGGGACTAGCGGGGGCAATGAGCAGTTCTTC,CASSPGTSGGNEQFF
TRBV5-1,TRBJ2-3,-,TRBD2,TGCGCCAGCAGCTTGGCTTCTAGCGGGGGAAGGCAGACAGATACGCAGTATTTT,CASSLASSGGRQTDTQYF
TRBV25-1,TRBJ2-5,-,TRBD2,TGTGCCAGCAGTGAAGGGACTAGCGGGAGGGTAGAGACCCAGTACTTC,CASSEGTSGRVETQYF
TRBV3-1/TRBV3-2,TRBJ2-5,-,TRBD2,TGTGCCAGCAGCCAAGATCAGGGAATAGCGGGGGGCGGGGAGACCCAGTACTTC,CASSQDQGIAGGGETQYF
TRBV11-2,TRBJ1-1,-,-,TGTGCCAGCAGCTTAGCGCCCGGGAACACTGAAGCTTTCTTT,CASSLAPGNTEAFF
TRBV3-1/TRBV3-2,TRBJ2-7,-,-,TGTGCCAGCAGCCAAGTTGGTGGAGCCTACGAGCAGTACTTC,CASSQVGGAYEQYF
TRBV30,TRBJ2-1,once,-,TGTGCCTGGAGTCGACCCCGGGACAAAACCTACAATGAGCAGTTCTTC,CAWSRPRDKTYNEQFF
TRBV5-1,TRBJ1-1,once,TRBD1,TGCGCCAGCAGCTTGGCTACAGGGGGATGGTCGACTGAAGCTTTCTTT,CASSLATGGWSTEAFF
TRBV2,TRBJ2-3,-,-,TGTGCCAGCATTCCGGGAGCGAGCACAGATACGCAGTATTTT,CASIPGASTDTQYF
TRBV27,TRBJ2-3,few,-,TGTGCCAGCAGTCCCAGAACAGGAGATACGCAGTATTTT,CASSPRTGDTQYF
TRBV30,TRBJ1-2,-,TRBD1,TGTGCCTGGAGGGCAGGGGGAACCGCAGTCGATGGCTACACCTTC,CAWRAGGTAVDGYTF
TRBV28,TRBJ2-7,-,-,TGTGCCACCACCCCCCTAGGCGTGGTATACTACGAGCAGTACTTC,CATTPLGVVYYEQYF
TRBV2,TRBJ2-6,-,TRBD2,TGTGCCAGCAGTTCCTCCGGGGGGGCCCTCGCCAACGTCCTGACTTTC,CASSSSGGALANVLTF
TRBV29-1,TRBJ1-1,-,-,TGCAGCGTTGCTCTGACAGGGAACACTGAAGCTTTCTTT,CSVALTGNTEAFF
TRBV5-4,TRBJ2-6,-,TRBD1,TGTGCCAGCAGCTTGAACAGGGGGTATGGGGCCAACGTCCTGACTTTC,CASSLNRGYGANVLTF
TRBV11-3,TRBJ1-6,many,TRBD1,TGTGCCAGCAGCTTAGATGGGACAGGGGGTTCACCCCTCCACTTT,CASSLDGTGGSPLHF
TRBV30,TRBJ1-5,-,TRBD1,TGTGCCTGGAGTTCCGGGACAGGGCGCAATCAGCCCCAGCATTTT,CAWSSGTGRNQPQHF
TRBV6-5,TRBJ2-3,-,-,TGTGCCAGCGGGGCGCCTAGCACAGATACGCAGTATTTT,CASGAPSTDTQYF
TRBV13,TRBJ2-3,-,-,TGTGCCAGCAGCTTAGAACGGGGAGATACGCAGTATTTT,CASSLERGDTQYF
TRBV10-3,TRBJ1-3,-,-,TGTGCCATCAGTGAGATCGGCAGGGCTGGAAACACCATATATTTT,CAISEIGRAGNTIYF
TRBV16,TRBJ2-4,-,-,TGTGCCAGCAGCCAACAGGGGATCGGAAACATTCAGTACTTC,CASSQQGIGNIQYF
TRBV7-3,TRBJ2-3,-,-,TGTGCCAGCAGCTCGTTCGGGGGCACAGATACGCAGTATTTT,CASSSFGGTDTQYF
TRBV29-1,TRBJ2-1,-,-,TGCAGCGCCTCCCATGGGGCAAACAATGAGCAGTTCTTC,CSASHGANNEQFF
TRBV27,TRBJ1-6,-,-,TGTGCCAGCAGTCGACAGGACTATAATTCACCCCTCCACTTT,CASSRQDYNSPLHF
TRBV24-1,TRBJ2-1,-,TRBD1,TGTGCCACCAGTGACCCCGGGACAGGGACCTACAATGAGCAGTTCTTC,CATSDPGTGTYNEQFF
TRBV30,TRBJ2-3,-,-,TGTGCCTGGGGGGGGGATACGCAGTATTTT,CAWGGDTQYF
TRBV18,TRBJ1-5,-,-,TGTGCCAGCTCACCACTCAAGAAGAGTCAGGGAAACAATCAGCCCCAGCATTTT,CASSPLKKSQGNNQPQHF
TRBV7-2,TRBJ1-6,-,-,TGTGCCAGCAGCTTGGGGGGGTCATCCTATAATTCACCCCTCCACTTT,CASSLGGSSYNSPLHF
TRBV6-1,TRBJ1-2,-,TRBD1,TGTGCCAGCAGTGAGGACAGGGGCTATGGCTACACCTTC,CASSEDRGYGYTF
TRBV6-5,TRBJ1-1,-,TRBD1,TGTGCCAGCAGGACACAGGGGAAGCCTGAAGCTTTCTTT,CASRTQGKPEAFF
TRBV7-9,TRBJ2-1,-,-,TGTGCCAGCAGCTTAGGGGTCTCGGGGAATGAGCAGTTCTTC,CASSLGVSGNEQFF
TRBV10-3,TRBJ2-1,-,TRBD2,TGTGCCATCGGTTCGGGAGGTGAGCAGTTCTTC,CAIGSGGEQFF
TRBV7-2,TRBJ1-4,-,-,TGTGCCAGCAGCTACGGAGGAGCTAATGAAAAACTGTTTTTT,CASSYGGANEKLFF
TRBV29-1,TRBJ2-5,-,-,TGCAGCACGAAATCTAGACCACCCCTCTACCAAGAGACCCAGTACTTC,CSTKSRPPLYQETQYF
TRBV19,TRBJ2-1,-,-,TGTGCCAGTAGTATAGGGCAGGGCTACAATGAGCAGTTCTTC,CASSIGQGYNEQFF
TRBV14,TRBJ2-1,-,TRBD1,TGTGCCAGCAGCCAGGGACAGGGAGGGATCCATGAGCAGTTCTTC,CASSQGQGGIHEQFF
TRBV6-6,TRBJ2-1,-,TRBD2,TGTGCCAGCGCGCCGGGACTAGCCTCGGATGAGCAGTTCTTC,CASAPGLASDEQFF
TRBV11-2,TRBJ1-1,once,-,TGTGCCAGCAGCTTAGATATCAGGGGTGAAGCTTTCTTT,CASSLDIRGEAFF
TRBV18,TRBJ2-2,-,-,TGTGCCAGCTCACCACCTACTAGCCGGGGCACCGGGGAGCTGTTTTTT,CASSPPTSRGTGELFF
TRBV28,TRBJ2-5,-,TRBD2,TGTGCCAGCAGGGCGGGAGGAACTAAAGAGACCCAGTACTTC,CASRAGGTKETQYF